The 20 T cell receptor beta chains reported below all come from one sample, sequenced in a study of T cell changes during pregnancy in multiple sclerosis. Only in-frame clones appear in the TCRdb table, and some are missing; sequencing was by immunoSEQ multiplex PCR. The sample consists of approximately 23,000 clones, roughly 91% of them appearing once. The material was CD8+ T cells from peripheral blood mononuclear cells, obtained in the first trimester of pregnancy. The receptors were gathered from a female donor with multiple sclerosis, enrolled in a pregnancy study.

The rearrangement joins TRBV27 to TRBJ2-1; 7 bases align to TRBD2. Germline CDR1 and CDR2: MNHEY and SMNVEV (reference sequence). CDR3 length: 14 amino acids. With V trimmed by 10 bases and J by 8 bases, 14 bases remained unmatched. The CDR3 reads CATGPGREQDEQFF. The CDR3, as DNA: TGTGCCACCGGACCTGGGCGGGAGCAGGATGAGCAGTTCTTC.

In DNA form, the CDR3 reads TGTGCCAGCAGTTGGGACAGGGGACGTCAGCCCCAGCATTTT. Translation gives CASSWDRGRQPQHF. The rearrangement uses TRBV27 and TRBJ1-5; 10 bases line up with TRBD1. The trim removed 4 bases at V and 6 bases at J, leaving 3 bases unmatched. The CDR3 has 14 residues. From germline, CDR1 is MNHEY and CDR2 SMNVEV (reference sequence).

The V call is TRBV30, the J call TRBJ2-7; 8 bases agree with TRBD2. The CDR3 consists of 14 residues. The ends lost 2 bases at V and 3 bases at J; junction bases unmatched: 6. Germline V gives CDR1 GTSNPN, CDR2 SVGIG (reference sequence). The CDR3 coding sequence is TGTGCCTGGAGTTGGTCTAGCGGGCGCTACGAGCAGTACTTC. It specifies CAWSWSSGRYEQYF.

This clone was observed a handful of times. In nucleotides, the CDR3 is TGTGCCAGCAGTTCTGCGGGAGTGACAGATACGCAGTATTTT. Its translation is CASSSAGVTDTQYF. This rearrangement joins TRBV4-2 to TRBJ2-3; 7 bases line up with TRBD2. CDR1 is LGHNA, CDR2 YNFKEQ, per germline. The CDR3 loop spans 14 amino acids. The V segment lost 6 bases and the J segment 3 bases; nucleotides outside the gene matches: 6.

The DNA of the CDR3 is TGTGCCAGCAGGCAGCAGGGGGACACTGAAGCTTTCTTT. Protein sequence: CASRQQGDTEAFF. V gene TRBV7-9 combines with J gene TRBJ1-1; 7 bases agree with TRBD1. CDR1 is SEHNR and CDR2 is FQNEAQ in the germline V gene (reference sequence). J lost 3 bases, V lost 6 bases, and 4 bases had no gene match. CDR3 length: 13 amino acids.

The chain has TRBV6-5 and TRBJ2-7; 7 bases line up with TRBD1. V was pared by 8 bases and J by 1 base, with 8 bases of the junction left unmatched. The CDR3 is 14 amino acids. Germline V gene sequence: CDR1 MNHEY, CDR2 SVGAGI. This CDR3 is CASPTRQGSYEQYF. CDR3 coding DNA: TGTGCCAGCCCTACGAGACAGGGTTCCTACGAGCAGTACTTC.

This clone has more than one count but fewer than ten. The V call is TRBV6-4, the J call TRBJ2-2; D is uncertain. Trimming stripped 3 bases from V and 5 bases from J, with 7 bases between. The length of the CDR3 is 13 residues. Germline lookup yields CDR1 MRHNA and CDR2 SNTAGT. The CDR3 region has the DNA TGTGCCAGCAGTGAGTCCGAGACCGGGGAGCTGTTTTTT. It yields the protein CASSESETGELFF.

The rearrangement joins TRBV28 to TRBJ2-3, with TRBD2 matching 11 bases. J gave up 0 bases and V 2 bases, and 10 bases lay outside the gene matches. Germline CDR1 reads MDHEN; CDR2 reads SYDVKM. The CDR3 covers 19 residues. The CDR3 DNA reads TGTGCCAGCAGTTTAGGACTAGCGGGCTCACAAGGAAGCACAGATACGCAGTATTTT. It encodes CASSLGLAGSQGSTDTQYF.

The rearrangement links TRBV29-1 to TRBJ2-2; the match to TRBD2 covers 9 bases. The CDR3 is made up of 14 amino acids. The germline V gene encodes CDR1 SQVTM and CDR2 ANQGSEA. V shed 6 bases and J 2 bases; nucleotides not matched to a gene: 4. Here the CDR3 reads CSVVAGVNTGELFF. DNA of the CDR3: TGCAGCGTCGTAGCGGGAGTAAACACCGGGGAGCTGTTTTTT.

The chain is built from TRBV19 and TRBJ2-7; perhaps TRBD2 as D (5 bases). The germline V gene has CDR1 LNHDA and CDR2 SQIVND (reference sequence). Trimming removed 5 bases from V and 1 base from J, with 21 bases in between. The CDR3 extends over 17 amino acids. The CDR3 DNA reads as TGTGCCAGTAGTTCCTCCTTGCGGACTCCCGATTCCTACGAGCAGTACTTC. This sequence encodes CASSSSLRTPDSYEQYF. The complete variable domain, with remaining parts taken from reference TRBV19 and TRBJ2-7, reads DGGITQSPKYLFRKEGQNVTLSCEQNLNHDAMYWYRQDPGQGLRLIYYSQIVNDFQKGDIAEGYSVSREKKESFPLTVTSAQKNPTAFYLCASSSSLRTPDSYEQYFGPGTRLTVT.

The rearrangement joins TRBV29-1 to TRBJ1-2; D gene unclear. The V gene lost 3 bases and the J gene lost 2 bases, with 16 bases spanning the gap. Germline CDR1 and CDR2: SQVTM and ANQGSEA. The CDR3 totals 15 residues. CDR3 amino acids: CSVDSGKLPNYGYTF. The DNA of the CDR3 is TGCAGCGTTGATTCGGGGAAACTGCCAAACTATGGCTACACCTTC.

This rearrangement joins TRBV27 to TRBJ1-1; D gene unclear. Trimming left V 0 bases short and J 1 base short, with 9 bases between. CDR1 MNHEY and CDR2 SMNVEV come from the germline V gene (reference sequence). The CDR3 has 15 amino acids. CDR3 nucleotide sequence: TGTGCCAGCAGTTTATCGCCAGAGGGGAACACTGAAGCTTTCTTT. Protein sequence: CASSLSPEGNTEAFF.

This clone showed up just once. CDR3 protein: CATSRIDSSNQPQHF. CDR3 coding DNA: TGTGCCACCAGCAGAATAGACAGTAGCAATCAGCCCCAGCATTTT. The rearrangement uses TRBV15 and TRBJ1-5; D is possibly TRBD1 (5 bases). The CDR3 runs to 15 residues. Deletions cut 2 bases from V and 0 bases from J, with 8 bases between. Germline assignment: CDR1 LNHNV and CDR2 YYDKDF (reference sequence).

The chain uses TRBV11-2 and TRBJ2-7, with a weak D call TRBD1 (6 bases). Trimming removed 5 bases at V and 2 bases at J, with 13 bases between. This CDR3 contains 14 residues. CDR1 and CDR2 (germline): SGHAT, FQNNGV. Here the CDR3 DNA reads TGTGCCAGCAGCCCGTCGGGGACAACCTACGAGCAGTACTTC. As protein: CASSPSGTTYEQYF.

This chain joins TRBV6-5 and TRBJ1-5, with D tentatively TRBD1 (5 bases). Trimming removed 6 bases at V and 6 bases at J, with 12 bases between. The CDR3 totals 13 residues. Germline loops: CDR1 MNHEY, CDR2 SVGAGI. The CDR3, as DNA: TGTGCCAGCAGCTTAGGGGTAGGTCAGCCCCAGCATTTT. Its protein is CASSLGVGQPQHF.

The V call is TRBV11-1, the J call TRBJ2-1; D not resolved. This CDR3 comprises 14 residues. Germline V gene sequence: CDR1 SGHAT, CDR2 FQDESV (reference sequence). Trimming stripped 3 bases from V and 3 bases from J, with 9 bases between. DNA for the CDR3: TGTGCCAGCAGCTTTGAGTCCGGCTACAATGAGCAGTTCTTC. Translation gives CASSFESGYNEQFF. Full variable domain (missing parts from reference TRBV11-1 and TRBJ2-1): EAEVAQSPRYKITEKSQAVAFWCDPISGHATLYWYRQILGQGPELLVQFQDESVVDDSQLPKDRFSAERLKGVDSTLKIQPAELGDSAMYLCASSFESGYNEQFFGPGTRLTVL.

The CDR3 reads CASSPAGGPLEQFF. As DNA, the CDR3 is TGTGCCAGCAGCCCAGCGGGAGGGCCTCTTGAGCAGTTCTTC. The chain employs TRBV6-5 and TRBJ2-1, with 10 bases fitting TRBD2. CDR1 and CDR2 from the germline V gene are MNHEY and SVGAGI. The trim removed 6 bases at V and 9 bases at J, leaving 8 bases unmatched. The CDR3 spans 14 residues.

The chain employs TRBV4-1 and TRBJ2-7; TRBD1 agrees at 9 bases. This CDR3 is 15 amino acids long. With V trimmed by 0 bases and J by 3 bases, 3 bases remained unmatched. The germline gives CDR1 MGHRA, CDR2 YSYEKL. CDR3 amino acids: CASSQDLTGGYEQYF. In DNA form, the CDR3 reads TGCGCCAGCAGCCAAGATTTGACAGGGGGCTACGAGCAGTACTTC.

This clone is a singleton in its sample. This chain connects TRBV5-4 to TRBJ1-1; 10 positions agree with TRBD1. Per germline, CDR1 SGHNT and CDR2 YYREEE (reference sequence). With V trimmed by 0 bases and J by 4 bases, 15 bases remained unmatched. This CDR3 comprises 19 residues. The CDR3 nucleotides are TGTGCCAGCAGCTTGGGTACACCGGGACAGGGGTTGTGGGGCACTGAAGCTTTCTTT. Translation gives CASSLGTPGQGLWGTEAFF.

The chain employs TRBV9 and TRBJ2-5; 8 bases are shared with TRBD1. This CDR3 contains 15 residues. The J segment lost 5 bases and the V segment lost 0 bases, leaving 6 bases of the junction unmatched. Germline V gene sequence: CDR1 SGDLS, CDR2 YYNGEE. In nucleotides, the CDR3 is TGTGCCAGCAGCGTAGAGGACAGGGAATCTGAGACCCAGTACTTC. Residues: CASSVEDRESETQYF.